Presented here are 8 T cell receptor beta chains from one specimen sequenced in a study of PD-1 blockade in classical Hodgkin lymphoma. Every patient experienced relapse after autologous stem cell transplantation, and brentuximab vedotin exposure varied. Data came from immunoSEQ multiplex PCR; TCRdb stores just in-frame clones and leaves some out. This table has roughly 20,000 clones, 75% to 90% appearing once. The sample in question was peripheral blood mononuclear cells (PBMCs), obtained before the second cycle of nivolumab. The receptors here all came from a human donor with classical Hodgkin lymphoma.

The chain uses TRBV2 and TRBJ2-7; the match to TRBD1 covers 10 bases. This CDR3 has 13 amino acids. Germline V gives CDR1 SNHLY, CDR2 FYNNEI. CDR3 protein: CGSGTGVPYEQYF. In nucleotides, the CDR3 is TGTGGTTCCGGGACAGGGGTTCCCTACGAGCAGTACTTC.

This clone was seen more than once but under ten times. The chain employs TRBV7-3 and TRBJ2-3; tentative D call: TRBD1 (5 bases). Deletions cut 3 bases from V and 4 bases from J, with 8 bases between. The germline CDR1 and CDR2 sequences are SGHTA and FQGTGA. The CDR3 runs 13 residues. The CDR3 sequence is CASSFDSPDTQYF. As DNA, the CDR3 is TGTGCCAGCAGCTTCGACAGCCCAGATACGCAGTATTTT.

This clone has more than one count but fewer than ten. This sequence joins TRBV5-6 and TRBJ2-5, with 11 bases matching TRBD1. Germline CDR1 SGHDT, CDR2 YYEEEE. The CDR3 totals 17 residues. V lost 0 bases, J lost 5 bases, and 9 bases stayed unmatched. The CDR3 region has the DNA TGTGCCAGCAGCTTGGAAGGACAGGGGGCGGGTTGGGAGACCCAGTACTTC. It specifies CASSLEGQGAGWETQYF.

In nucleotides, the CDR3 is TGTGCCAGCAGTTACTCGACGGGGGGGCTAGACGAGCAGTACTTC. Its translation: CASSYSTGGLDEQYF. The chain couples TRBV6-6 to TRBJ2-5, with TRBD2 matching 8 bases. The closer fit of TRBJ2-7 to the DNA end suggests the J call may be wrong. The CDR3 consists of 15 residues. From germline, CDR1 is MNHNY and CDR2 SVGAGI (reference sequence).

The genes are TRBV25-1 and TRBJ1-2; 7 bases fit TRBD1. V shed 6 bases, J shed 5 bases, and the junction held 15 bases outside the gene matches. Germline CDR1 reads MGHDK; CDR2 reads SYGVNS. The CDR3 has 16 amino acids. Here the CDR3 reads CASRADLGGTGYGYTF. The CDR3 DNA follows: TGTGCCAGCAGGGCAGATTTAGGGGGCACGGGATATGGCTACACCTTC.

V is TRBV6-5 and J is TRBJ1-5; 8 bases fit TRBD1. The germline CDR1 and CDR2 sequences are MNHEY and SVGAGI. Losses at the gene ends were 5 bases for V and 2 bases for J; bases not matched to a gene: 5. The CDR3 extends over 15 amino acids. CDR3 loop: CASSPGQEGNQPQHF. For the CDR3, the DNA is TGTGCCAGCAGTCCGGGACAGGAGGGCAATCAGCCCCAGCATTTT.

The rearrangement links TRBV11-2 to TRBJ2-7; D is unresolved. V shed 4 bases and J shed 3 bases, with 10 bases lying between them. The CDR3 spans 13 residues. In germline, CDR1 is SGHAT, CDR2 FQNNGV. The CDR3 reads CASSSGLFYEQYF. The DNA for the CDR3 is TGTGCCAGCAGCTCGGGCCTGTTCTACGAGCAGTACTTC.

This clone has only one observation. The chain couples TRBV11-2 to TRBJ2-7; weak D call: TRBD1 (5 bases). V was shortened by 1 base and J by 0 bases, with 10 bases between the two germline ends. The CDR3 loop spans 15 amino acids. Germline CDR1 and CDR2: SGHAT and FQNNGV. The CDR3 bases are TGTGCCAGCAGCTTAGGGGCAGGGTTCTCCTACGAGCAGTACTTC. It specifies CASSLGAGFSYEQYF.